What follows are 3 T cell receptor beta chains derived from one specimen sequenced in a study of T-cell memory formation after mild COVID-19. TCRdb re-derived calls from the 5' RACE reads in MiXCR, one entry per CDR3 protein. The sample yields about 360,000 distinct CDR3 sequences, 10% to 15% seen once. Sample: PBMCs or a T cell subset sorted from them (not recorded which). The receptors stem from a man younger than 35 who had mild COVID-19 (a few samples of this study predate the infection). Cell type and time point are not known.

This chain connects TRBV7-9 to TRBJ1-4; 7 bases map to TRBD1. CDR3 size: 21 residues. The J segment lost 5 bases and the V segment lost 5 bases, leaving 26 bases of the junction unmatched. Germline CDR1 and CDR2: SEHNR and FQNEAQ (reference sequence). As DNA, the CDR3 is TGTGCCAGCAGCCCTAAAAGCTCCTCGGGTCCTTCCGGGACAGAGAATGAAAAACTGTTTTTT. It is translated as CASSPKSSSGPSGTENEKLFF.

The J gene is TRBJ1-2, the V gene TRBV7-2; TRBD1 is a possible D gene (6 bases). The CDR3 consists of 14 residues. Germline CDR1 reads SGHTA; CDR2 reads FQGNSA. V was clipped by 5 bases and J by 2 bases, with 12 bases between them. CDR3 amino acids: CASSIGQLNYGYTF. The DNA of the CDR3 is TGTGCCAGCAGCATAGGACAGTTAAACTATGGCTACACCTTC.

This clonotype was detected once. The genes are TRBV10-3 and TRBJ1-3; a weak D match, TRBD1 (5 bases). This CDR3 is 15 amino acids long. V lost 3 bases and J lost 0, with 9 bases in between. Per germline, CDR1 ENHRY and CDR2 SYGVKD. The DNA for the CDR3 is TGTGCCATCAGTGATGGGACTAGCTCTGGAAACACCATATATTTT. Its translation is CAISDGTSSGNTIYF.